A selection of T cell receptor beta chains follows, all from one sample in a study of T cells after posttransplantation cyclophosphamide. Using immunoSEQ multiplex PCR, the repertoire was profiled, and TCRdb retains in-frame clones only, with some absent. The table records approximately 30,000 clones, around nine tenths of them present only once. Input material: naive CD4+ T cells sorted from PBMCs. The receptors were sampled from a woman aged 60-70 years in good health, CMV-negative, and a related stem cell transplant donor. CDR3s include the opening cysteine and the closing phenylalanine or tryptophan. The order of the fields is V gene, clone size, D gene, J gene, CDR3 DNA, CDR3 protein. A D gene is named only where the DNA matches it firmly. Rows give clone size only sometimes, using once, few, many, or a class for an expanded clone.

TRBV9,.,.,TRBJ2-2,TGTGCCAGCAGCGTAGATCGGGGTAGCGCCCGGGCCGGGGAGCTGTTTTTT,CASSVDRGSARAGELFF
TRBV7-2,once,.,TRBJ1-3,TGTGCCAGCAGCCCCAAGAATGGGTTAATTTTAGCGTCTGGAAACACCATATATTTT,CASSPKNGLILASGNTIYF
TRBV19,.,.,TRBJ2-3,TGTGCCAGTAGTGCCCGGGACTCGAGGGCTACAGATACGCAGTATTTT,CASSARDSRATDTQYF
TRBV29-1,.,.,TRBJ2-5,TGCAGCGTTGGGGGCCTACAAGAGACCCAGTACTTC,CSVGGLQETQYF
TRBV27,.,TRBD1,TRBJ1-2,TGTGCCAGCAGTTTATCGGACAGGGGGGTCTATGGCTACACCTTC,CASSLSDRGVYGYTF
TRBV27,.,.,TRBJ2-1,TGTGCCAGCAGTCAGTTAGGTCAAGGGGACAATGAGCAGTTCTTC,CASSQLGQGDNEQFF
TRBV4-1,once,.,TRBJ1-1,TGCGCCAGCAGCCATTTAGGACGGGAAAACACTGAAGCTTTCTTT,CASSHLGRENTEAFF
TRBV28,.,.,TRBJ2-1,TGTGCCAGCAGTCTACAGGATTTATATGTTAGTGAGCAGTTCTTC,CASSLQDLYVSEQFF
TRBV7-6,.,.,TRBJ2-7,TGTGCCAGCAGCTTACAGGACAGATACTACGAGCAGTACTTC,CASSLQDRYYEQYF
TRBV18,.,.,TRBJ2-3,TGTGCCAGCTCACCACCCCTCTTATCAGATACGCAGTATTTT,CASSPPLLSDTQYF